The 23 T cell receptor beta chains listed next were all sequenced from one sample in a study of breast tumors, draining lymph nodes, adjacent tissues. TCRdb re-analysed the multiplex PCR reads in MiXCR, keeping a single row per CDR3 protein. The sample includes 60,000 to 65,000 distinct CDR3 sequences, 45% to 60% seen only once; the top ten take about 19%. The specimen was breast tumor tissue. The receptor set was obtained from a female donor with breast cancer. Some clones in this sample may be carry-over from other donors' samples.

This clonotype was counted at least ten times. The gene calls are TRBV6-1 and TRBJ1-2; D may be TRBD1 (6 bases). The V end lost 5 bases, the J end lost 5 bases, and 15 bases lay between the germline ends. The germline V gene encodes CDR1 MNHNS and CDR2 SASEGT. The CDR3 extends over 14 amino acids. The DNA of the CDR3 is TGTGCCAGCAGTTATTACCCACAGGGATATGGCTACACCTTC. Protein product: CASSYYPQGYGYTF.

A remark on this clonotype: A junction end diverges from the germline sequence, so it may reflect a read error. This chain joins TRBV2 and TRBJ1-5, with 8 bases identical to TRBD1. Germline V CDR1 and CDR2: SNHLY, FYNNEI. The CDR3 is 17 amino acids. CDR3 coding DNA: TGTGCCAGCAGTGTGGACAGGGAAGTCTATAGCAATCAGCCCCAGCACTTT. It encodes CASSVDREVYSNQPQHF.

Concerning this clonotype itself: A junction end diverges from the germline sequence, so it may reflect a read error. The V call is TRBV29-1, the J call TRBJ2-7; 7 bases map to TRBD2. This CDR3 contains 12 residues. CDR1 and CDR2 from the germline V gene are SQVTM and ANQGSEA. The CDR3: CSVREGSEKQFF. In DNA, the CDR3 is TGCAGCGTAAGGGAGGGGAGCGAAAAACAGTTTTTC.

A word on this clonotype: Because the CDR3 is missing its conserved closing phenylalanine or tryptophan, this is likely a read error. The DNA is omitted, as the CDR3 cannot be located on it reliably, and the CDR3 follows TCRdb's listing. CDR3 residues: CASSLFRDKSSYEQCL. J is TRBJ2-7 and V is TRBV7-8; TRBD1, the table's D call, lacks a check against the DNA. The CDR3 has 16 amino acids, counting both end residues. CDR1 is SGHVS, CDR2 FQNEAQ, per germline.

This clonotype was seen at least ten times. Given a much more abundant clone one base away, this may be a read error. V is TRBV20-1 and J is TRBJ2-7; either TRBD1 or TRBD2 may fit D (7 bases each). Trimming removed 6 bases from V and 6 bases from J, with 21 bases in between. This CDR3 has 14 residues. Germline assignment: CDR1 DFQATT and CDR2 SNEGSKA (reference sequence). CDR3 bases: TGCAGTGCCAGCAGACAGGGAGGGCGCTCCGAGCAGTACTTC. This translates into CSASRQGGRSEQYF.

As for this clonotype: The CDR3 does not end in the conserved phenylalanine or tryptophan, so this is likely a read error. The DNA is omitted, as the CDR3 cannot be located on it reliably, and the CDR3 follows TCRdb's listing. This rearrangement joins TRBV10-2 to TRBJ2-5; TRBD1 was called by the table and not checked on the DNA. From germline, CDR1 is WSHSY and CDR2 SAAADI. The CDR3 is 13 residues long, ends included. The CDR3 here is CASTDGGLETPDL.

The chain links TRBV30 to TRBJ2-7, with 11 nucleotides matching TRBD2. The germline V gene encodes CDR1 GTSNPN and CDR2 SVGIG (reference sequence). Trimming at V came to 2 bases and at J to 6 bases, leaving 6 bases not matched to a gene. The CDR3 consists of 14 residues. For the CDR3, the DNA is TGTGCCTGGAGTACCACTAGCGGGAGACGCGAGCAGTACTTC. Its translation: CAWSTTSGRREQYF.

This clonotype appeared many times. V gene TRBV5-1 combines with J gene TRBJ2-7, with TRBD2 as a possible D gene (6 bases). The germline CDR1 and CDR2 sequences are SGHRS and YFSETQ. The length of the CDR3 is 13 residues. Between the trimmed V and J ends, which lost 4 bases and 1 base, there was a span of 9 bases. The CDR3 protein is CASSGDLSYEQYF. In DNA form, the CDR3 reads TGCGCCAGCAGCGGGGACTTGTCCTACGAGCAGTACTTC.

This chain joins TRBV11-2 and TRBJ1-6; D gene unclear. Per the germline V gene, CDR1 is SGHAT and CDR2 is FQNNGV. The CDR3 length is 15 residues. The germline V and J ends were trimmed by 3 bases and 6 bases, with 12 bases remaining between them. The CDR3 DNA reads as TGTGCCAGCAGCTTTTTGGTCGGGAGTAATTCACCCCTCCACTTT. It translates to CASSFLVGSNSPLHF.

Many counts were recorded for this clonotype. The chain couples TRBV7-8 to TRBJ2-7; a possible D gene is TRBD2 (6 bases). The V gene lost 3 bases and the J gene lost 3 bases, with 18 bases spanning the gap. Germline CDR1 is SGHVS and CDR2 is FQNEAQ. The CDR3 has 16 amino acids. The CDR3 loop is CASSFSRGTTGYEQYF. The DNA for the CDR3 is TGTGCCAGCAGCTTCAGCCGCGGGACCACGGGCTACGAGCAGTACTTC.

The rearrangement joins TRBV15 to TRBJ1-4; 7 nucleotides agree with TRBD1. The CDR3 is made up of 18 amino acids. The V gene's germline CDR1 is LNHNV and CDR2 YYDKDF (reference sequence). Unmatched junction bases numbered 19, after V lost 5 bases and J lost 7 bases. The CDR3 region is CATSSRGKGAPGGEKLFF. The CDR3 DNA follows: TGTGCCACCAGCTCCCGGGGGAAGGGGGCACCCGGCGGTGAAAAACTGTTTTTT.

The rearrangement uses TRBV28 and TRBJ1-5, with D perhaps matching TRBD1 (5 bases). V gave up 5 bases and J gave up 3 bases, with 8 bases separating them. The germline V gene has CDR1 MDHEN and CDR2 SYDVKM. The CDR3 is 13 residues long. The CDR3, as DNA: TGTGCCAGCAGTCCCAGGGCCAATCAGCCCCAGCATTTT. It specifies CASSPRANQPQHF.

V is TRBV19 and J is TRBJ2-1; the match to TRBD2 covers 10 bases. The CDR3 runs to 15 residues. Germline V gene data show CDR1 as LNHDA and CDR2 as SQIVND (reference sequence). Losses at the gene ends were 4 bases for V and 6 bases for J; bases not matched to a gene: 6. For the CDR3, the DNA is TGTGCCAGTAGTAGGGCTAGCGGGAGAAGCAATGAGCAGTTCTTC. This encodes CASSRASGRSNEQFF.

The chain joins TRBV7-3 to TRBJ2-2; no clear D. The CDR3 has 15 amino acids. Trimming took 2 bases from V and 0 from J, leaving 7 bases between them. CDR1 and CDR2 from the germline V gene are SGHTA and FQGTGA. The CDR3 region is CASSLGRANTGELFF. DNA for the CDR3: TGTGCCAGCAGCTTAGGAAGGGCGAACACCGGGGAGCTGTTTTTT.

V usage is TRBV15 and J usage is TRBJ2-2; D is unclear. V was shortened by 3 bases and J by 6 bases, with 8 bases between the two germline ends. The CDR3 covers 13 residues. Germline V lookup: CDR1 LNHNV, CDR2 YYDKDF (reference sequence). CDR3 nucleotide sequence: TGTGCCACCAGCAGGCGAAGCCCCGGGGAGCTGTTTTTT. Translated: CATSRRSPGELFF.

This clonotype was recorded many times. This chain connects TRBV11-2 to TRBJ1-3; 7 bases match TRBD1. This CDR3 is built from 14 residues. CDR1 is SGHAT, CDR2 FQNNGV, per germline. With 4 bases clipped from V and 0 bases from J, the junction kept 0 bases outside the gene matches. CDR3 in DNA: TGTGCCAGCAGCTGGGACAGCTCTGGAAACACCATATATTTT. It translates to CASSWDSSGNTIYF.

Of note for this clonotype: This likely comes from a read error, as the CDR3 has no conserved phenylalanine or tryptophan at its end. The CDR3, as DNA: TGTGCCAGCAGCTTAGACCTAGGGACAGAGGCCCAGTACTGC. Its protein product is CASSLDLGTEAQYC. The chain carries TRBV7-2 and TRBJ2-5; 7 positions agree with TRBD1. The CDR3 covers 14 residues. CDR1 SGHTA and CDR2 FQGNSA come from the germline V gene.

This clonotype has a handful of counts. The chain joins TRBV28 to TRBJ2-7, with TRBD2 matching 8 bases. The CDR3 spans 13 residues. V shed 3 bases, J shed 3 bases, and the junction held 1 base outside the gene matches. Germline CDR1 and CDR2: MDHEN and SYDVKM. CDR3 in amino acids: CASSLGTSYEQYF. In DNA form, the CDR3 reads TGTGCCAGCAGTTTGGGGACTAGCTACGAGCAGTACTTC.

The chain joins TRBV20-1 to TRBJ2-4, with 7 bases lining up with TRBD2. The CDR3 covers 16 residues. The germline CDR1 and CDR2 sequences are DFQATT and SNEGSKA (reference sequence). Losses at the gene ends were 6 bases for V and 7 bases for J; bases not matched to a gene: 18. This CDR3 reads CSAKGEPGGPLNIQYF. CDR3 coding DNA: TGCAGTGCAAAGGGAGAGCCGGGAGGACCCCTTAACATTCAGTACTTC.

In its sample, this clonotype was seen many times. This sequence joins TRBV7-2 and TRBJ1-2; 8 nucleotides agree with TRBD1. V was pared by 5 bases and J by 4 bases, with 6 bases of the junction left unmatched. The CDR3 is made up of 14 amino acids. In germline, CDR1 is SGHTA, CDR2 FQGNSA. The DNA of the CDR3 is TGTGCCAGCAGCAGGGGACAGGCTCTCTATGGCTACACCTTC. Its protein is CASSRGQALYGYTF. The full variable domain, with the rest looked up from reference TRBV7-2 and TRBJ1-2, is GAGVSQSPSNKVTEKGKDVELRCDPISGHTALYWYRQSLGQGLEFLIYFQGNSAPDKSGLPSDRFSAERTGGSVSTLTIQRTQQEDSAVYLCASSRGQALYGYTFGSGTRLTVV.

About this clonotype itself: No conserved phenylalanine or tryptophan ends this CDR3, so it is likely a read error. The DNA is omitted, as the CDR3 cannot be located on it reliably, and the CDR3 follows TCRdb's listing. The chain has TRBV14 and TRBJ2-7; the D call of TRBD1 is as the table states it, not checked on the DNA. With termini counted, the CDR3 has 14 amino acids. CDR1 is SGHDN and CDR2 is FVKESK in the germline V gene. This chain's CDR3 is CASSPIREAYEQSS.

The gene calls are TRBV2 and TRBJ1-5; weak D call: TRBD1 (6 bases). Germline V gene lookup returns CDR1 SNHLY and CDR2 FYNNEI. V lost 1 base to trimming and J lost 6 bases, with 16 bases between them. The CDR3 extends over 16 amino acids. CDR3 bases: TGTGCCAGCAGTGAAGGGTTTTGGGGAGGGGGTCAGCCCCAGCATTTT. Translated, it gives CASSEGFWGGGQPQHF.

The J gene is TRBJ1-4, the V gene TRBV20-1; D gene uncertain. Germline-derived CDR1 and CDR2 are DFQATT and SNEGSKA (reference sequence). V was shortened by 5 bases and J by 8 bases, with 15 bases between the two germline ends. CDR3 length: 13 amino acids. The CDR3 is CSAPRPGDEKLFF. Written as DNA, the CDR3 is TGCAGTGCTCCCCGCCCTGGAGACGAAAAACTGTTTTTT.